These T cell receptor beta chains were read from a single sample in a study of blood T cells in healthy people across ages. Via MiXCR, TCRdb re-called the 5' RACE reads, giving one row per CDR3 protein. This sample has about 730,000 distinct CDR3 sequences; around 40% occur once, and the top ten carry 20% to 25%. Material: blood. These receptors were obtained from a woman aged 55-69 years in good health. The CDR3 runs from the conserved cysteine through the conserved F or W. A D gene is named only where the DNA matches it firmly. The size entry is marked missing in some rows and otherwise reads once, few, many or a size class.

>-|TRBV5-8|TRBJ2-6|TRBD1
TGTGCCAGCAGCCCGGGACAGGGGGTCCCTGGGGCCAACGCCCTGACTTTC
CASSPGQGVPGANALTF
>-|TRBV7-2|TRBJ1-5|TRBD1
TGTGCCAGCAGCAAAGACAGGGGCCATAGCAATCAGCCCCAGCATTTT
CASSKDRGHSNQPQHF
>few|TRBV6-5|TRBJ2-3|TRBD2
TGTGCCAGCAGACCTAGCGGGCACACAGATACGCAGTATTTT
CASRPSGHTDTQYF
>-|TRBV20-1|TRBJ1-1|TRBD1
TGCAGTGCTTTGGCCCACAGGGGTGTACCTGAAGCTTTCTTT
CSALAHRGVPEAFF
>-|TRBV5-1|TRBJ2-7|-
TGCGCCAGCAGCTTGGCCTCCTCGGGTCTCTACGAGCAGTACTTC
CASSLASSGLYEQYF
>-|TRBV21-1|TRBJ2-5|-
TGTGCCGGCAGCAAAGCAATGGCGGGTGAGAAGACCCAGTACTTC
CAGSKAMAGEKTQYF
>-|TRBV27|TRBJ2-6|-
TGTGCCAGCAGTTTCGAGGCAGTCCCCTCTGGGGCCAACGTCCTGACTTTC
CASSFEAVPSGANVLTF
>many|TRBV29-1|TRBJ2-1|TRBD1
TGCAGCGTGGGGGCCCGGGGACAGATCGACCAGTTCTTC
CSVGARGQIDQFF
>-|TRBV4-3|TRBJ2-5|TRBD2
TGCGCCAGCGGCCAAGGTAGCGGGCCCTACAATGAGCAGTACTTC
CASGQGSGPYNEQYF
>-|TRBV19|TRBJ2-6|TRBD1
TGTGCCAGTAGTATTACAGGGGGCGCTTCTGGGGCCAACGTCCTGACTTTC
CASSITGGASGANVLTF
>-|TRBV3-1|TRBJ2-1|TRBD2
TGTGCCAGCAGTTTTCTAGCGGGAGGGGGGGATGAGCAGTTCTTC
CASSFLAGGGDEQFF
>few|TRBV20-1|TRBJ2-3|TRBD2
TGCAGTGCTAGAGAGAGGACTAGCGGACCCCGGGATACGCAGTATTTT
CSARERTSGPRDTQYF
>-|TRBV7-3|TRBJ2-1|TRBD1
TGTGCCAGCAGGAAACCGGGACAGGGAGGGAATGAGCAGTTCTTC
CASRKPGQGGNEQFF
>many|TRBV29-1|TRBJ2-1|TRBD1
TGCAGCGCCAAACCGGGACAGGGGATGAACAATGAGCAGTTCTTC
CSAKPGQGMNNEQFF
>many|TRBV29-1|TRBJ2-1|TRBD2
TGCAGCGTTGAACCGGGGGGTGGCTACAATGAGCAGTTCTTC
CSVEPGGGYNEQFF
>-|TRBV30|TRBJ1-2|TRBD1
TGTGCCGGGAGTGAGGGGACAGGGGGCTCTAACTATGGCTACACCTTC
CAGSEGTGGSNYGYTF
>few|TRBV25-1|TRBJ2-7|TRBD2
TGTGCCAGCGGCAGACGAGCGGGGGGCTACGAGCAGTACTTC
CASGRRAGGYEQYF
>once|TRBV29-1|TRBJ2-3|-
TGCAGCGTCGGGGCTAGCGGCACAGATACGCAGTATTTT
CSVGASGTDTQYF